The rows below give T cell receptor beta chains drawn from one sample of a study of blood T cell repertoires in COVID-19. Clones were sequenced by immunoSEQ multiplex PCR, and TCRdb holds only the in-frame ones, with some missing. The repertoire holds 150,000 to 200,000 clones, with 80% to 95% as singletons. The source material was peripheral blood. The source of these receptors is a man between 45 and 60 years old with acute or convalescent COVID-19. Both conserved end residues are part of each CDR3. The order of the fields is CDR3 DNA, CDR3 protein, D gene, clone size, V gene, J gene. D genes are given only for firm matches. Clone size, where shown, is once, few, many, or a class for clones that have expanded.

TGCGCCAGCAGCTGGACAGCCCAAGAGACCCAGTACTTC	CASSWTAQETQYF	.	.	TRBV5-1	TRBJ2-5
TGTGCCACCAGTGATTTAGACCAAAGGGGCCTGTATGGCTACACCTTC	CATSDLDQRGLYGYTF	.	.	TRBV24-1	TRBJ1-2
TGTGCCAGCAGCAAAGCTCGTAGCGGGAGAGGGTGGCGGACGCAGTATTTT	CASSKARSGRGWRTQYF	.	.	TRBV21-1	TRBJ2-3
TGTGCCAGCAGGGGGCAGTTAAACTATGGCTACACCTTC	CASRGQLNYGYTF	.	once	TRBV2	TRBJ1-2
TGTGCCAGCAGCCAAGATCGTAGGGGGGGCGGAGGGGAGCTGTTTTTT	CASSQDRRGGGGELFF	.	.	TRBV4-2	TRBJ2-2
TGTGCCAGCAGCGTAGAAGAATGGGGGGGGCACACCATATATTTT	CASSVEEWGGHTIYF	.	.	TRBV9	TRBJ1-3
TGTGCCAGCAGTACGGGACTAACTTCCTACGAGCAGTACTTC	CASSTGLTSYEQYF	TRBD2	.	TRBV28	TRBJ2-7
TGTGCCAGCAGCCACGAGGGACAGGCGCTTTCACCCCTCCACTTT	CASSHEGQALSPLHF	TRBD1	.	TRBV11-2	TRBJ1-6
TGCGCCAGCAGCGCGGGACCGAACACCGGGGAGCTGTTTTTT	CASSAGPNTGELFF	.	.	TRBV5-1	TRBJ2-2
TGTGCCACCAGCCCCTCCCCCCCTTGGCTCACCGGGGAGCTGTTTTTT	CATSPSPPWLTGELFF	.	.	TRBV15	TRBJ2-2
TGCGCCAGCAGCCAAGATCGCGCAGGGAAGACCCAGTACTTC	CASSQDRAGKTQYF	.	.	TRBV4-1	TRBJ2-5
TGTGCCATCAGTGAGTCGACCCGGGTTGGTACTGAAGCTTTCTTT	CAISESTRVGTEAFF	.	.	TRBV10-3	TRBJ1-1